Listed here are 11 T cell receptor beta chains from one sample, sequenced in a study of T cell repertoires in ileal Crohn's disease. The sample's time point: neoterminal ileum biopsy at postoperative endoscopy, about 6 months after surgery. Clones were sequenced by immunoSEQ multiplex PCR, and TCRdb holds only the in-frame ones, with some missing. The table includes about 62,000 clones, 70% to 90% detected once. Sequencing was carried out using ileal tissue. All receptors come from an adult with Crohn's disease.

The V gene is TRBV6-5, the J gene TRBJ2-7, with 7 bases lining up with TRBD1. The CDR3 sequence is 15 residues long. Germline-derived CDR1 and CDR2 are MNHEY and SVGAGI. Germline trimming cut 2 bases from V and 2 bases from J; bases unmatched to any gene: 6. CDR3 coding DNA: TGTGCCAGCAGTTACGGCCGGGACAGACCCTACGAGCAGTACTTC. It yields the protein CASSYGRDRPYEQYF.

This chain uses TRBV19 with TRBJ2-7; D is unresolved. The CDR3 length is 14 residues. The V gene lost 0 bases and the J gene lost 2 bases, with 8 bases spanning the gap. CDR1 is LNHDA, CDR2 SQIVND, per germline (reference sequence). The CDR3 DNA follows: TGTGCCAGTAGTATAGAAGGTAGCCCCTACGAGCAGTACTTC. Translated: CASSIEGSPYEQYF. Variable domain in full (rest from reference TRBV19 and TRBJ2-7): DGGITQSPKYLFRKEGQNVTLSCEQNLNHDAMYWYRQDPGQGLRLIYYSQIVNDFQKGDIAEGYSVSREKKESFPLTVTSAQKNPTAFYLCASSIEGSPYEQYFGPGTRLTVT.

This clone was recorded a few times. The V gene is TRBV7-3, the J gene TRBJ2-7; D might be TRBD1 (5 bases). V shed 3 bases and J shed 2 bases, with 11 bases lying between them. Germline CDR1 reads SGHTA; CDR2 reads FQGTGA. The CDR3 runs to 14 residues. The CDR3 region is CASSLSPGPYEQYF. CDR3 sequence (DNA): TGTGCCAGCAGCTTGAGCCCAGGGCCCTACGAGCAGTACTTC.

This rearrangement joins TRBV19 to TRBJ1-2; D gene ambiguous. The CDR3 covers 13 residues. Germline V gives CDR1 LNHDA, CDR2 SQIVND (reference sequence). Trimming shortened V by 6 bases and J by 6 bases, and 14 bases separated the two germline ends. CDR3 coding DNA: TGTGCCAGTAGGCAAAATCAGATCCATGGCTACACCTTC. Protein: CASRQNQIHGYTF.

The chain uses TRBV6-5 and TRBJ1-6; no clear D. V lost 3 bases and J 6 bases, leaving 3 bases between the germline ends. Germline lookup yields CDR1 MNHEY and CDR2 SVGAGI. The CDR3 is 12 amino acids. In DNA form, the CDR3 reads TGTGCCAGCAGTTATAGTAATTCACCCCTCCACTTT. It encodes CASSYSNSPLHF.

The table lists this clone with a few counts. CDR3 sequence (DNA): TGTGCCAGCAGCTTAACTTCCTATAATTCACCCCTCCACTTT. It translates to CASSLTSYNSPLHF. The rearrangement links TRBV7-2 to TRBJ1-6; no clear D gene. CDR1 is SGHTA and CDR2 is FQGNSA in the germline V gene. V lost 2 bases to trimming and J lost 1 base, with 3 bases between them. This CDR3 region has 14 residues.

This clone has a single count. V and J are TRBV4-3 and TRBJ1-2; D remains ambiguous. Trimming cost V 1 base and J 4 bases, with 10 bases left between them. Germline assignment: CDR1 LGHNA and CDR2 YSLEER. This CDR3 comprises 14 residues. The CDR3 is CASSQVAAPYGYTF. DNA for the CDR3: TGCGCCAGCAGCCAAGTAGCAGCCCCCTATGGCTACACCTTC.

The chain couples TRBV5-8 to TRBJ2-7; 9 positions match TRBD1. V lost 4 bases, J lost 3 bases, and 5 bases stayed unmatched. The length of the CDR3 is 14 residues. The germline CDR1 and CDR2 sequences are SGHTS and YDEGEE. The CDR3 DNA reads TGTGCCAGCAGCGCGGACAGGGGATTCTACGAGCAGTACTTC. Its translation: CASSADRGFYEQYF.

The rearrangement links TRBV7-2 to TRBJ1-3; possible D gene TRBD1, 6 bases. The CDR3 loop spans 15 amino acids. Trimming removed 2 bases at V and 5 bases at J, with 13 bases between. The germline CDR1 and CDR2 sequences are SGHTA and FQGNSA. CDR3: CASSLQQGSRNTIYF. For the CDR3, the DNA is TGTGCCAGCAGCTTACAACAGGGTTCGAGAAACACCATATATTTT.

This chain uses TRBV29-1 with TRBJ1-1; no clear D. The length of the CDR3 is 11 residues. Germline CDR1 SQVTM, CDR2 ANQGSEA. The germline V and J ends were trimmed by 5 bases and 3 bases, with 7 bases remaining between them. The CDR3 loop reads CSVRGDTEAFF. CDR3 sequence (DNA): TGCAGCGTTCGCGGGGACACTGAAGCTTTCTTT.

This chain links TRBV7-2 with TRBJ1-1, with 9 positions matching TRBD1. CDR1 and CDR2 (germline): SGHTA, FQGNSA. CDR3 length: 15 amino acids. V was pared by 5 bases and J by 6 bases, with 10 bases of the junction left unmatched. CDR3 sequence reads: CASSPGTGRPSEAFF. DNA of the CDR3: TGTGCCAGCAGCCCCGGGACAGGGAGACCGTCTGAAGCTTTCTTT.